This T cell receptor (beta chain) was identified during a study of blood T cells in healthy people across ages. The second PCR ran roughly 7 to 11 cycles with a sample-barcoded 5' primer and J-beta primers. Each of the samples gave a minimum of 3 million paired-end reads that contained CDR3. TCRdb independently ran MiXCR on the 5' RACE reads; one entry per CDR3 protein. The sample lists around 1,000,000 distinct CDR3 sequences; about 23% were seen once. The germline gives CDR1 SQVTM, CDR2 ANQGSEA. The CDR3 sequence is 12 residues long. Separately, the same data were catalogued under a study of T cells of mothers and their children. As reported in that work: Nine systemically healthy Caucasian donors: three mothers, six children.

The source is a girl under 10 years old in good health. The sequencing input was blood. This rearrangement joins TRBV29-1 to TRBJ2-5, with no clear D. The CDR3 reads CSFRVSQETQYF. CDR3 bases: TGCAGTTTCCGAGTGTCCCAAGAGACCCAGTACTTC.